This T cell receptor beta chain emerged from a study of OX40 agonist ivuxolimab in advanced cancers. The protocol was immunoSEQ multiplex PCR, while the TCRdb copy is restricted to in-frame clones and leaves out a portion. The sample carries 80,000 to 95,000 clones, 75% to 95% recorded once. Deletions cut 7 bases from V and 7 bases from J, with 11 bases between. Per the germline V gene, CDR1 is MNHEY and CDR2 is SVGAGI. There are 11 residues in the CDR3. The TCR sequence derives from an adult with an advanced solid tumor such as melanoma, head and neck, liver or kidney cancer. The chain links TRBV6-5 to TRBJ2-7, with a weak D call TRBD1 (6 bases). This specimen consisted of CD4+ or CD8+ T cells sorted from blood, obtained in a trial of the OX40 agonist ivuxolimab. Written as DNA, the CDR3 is TGTGCCAGCAATCAGAGGGGGGAGCAGTACTTC. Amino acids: CASNQRGEQYF.